The 29 T cell receptor beta chains presented below share a single source sample, sequenced in a study of cytomegalovirus exposure and HLA in healthy donors. The PCR employed 60 Vbeta primers together with 13 Jbeta primers. Data came from immunoSEQ multiplex PCR; TCRdb stores just in-frame clones and leaves some out. The sample has roughly 100,000 clones; around 80% are singletons. The material sequenced was PBMCs. These receptor sequences come from a middle-aged man in good health and CMV-seronegative.

This clone has just a few counts. The CDR3 DNA follows: TGTGCCAGCAGCGCCGCGGGGGGCCCCTCCTACGAGCAGTACTTC. It specifies CASSAAGGPSYEQYF. V usage is TRBV2 and J usage is TRBJ2-7; 8 positions match TRBD2. Per germline, CDR1 SNHLY and CDR2 FYNNEI. Unmatched junction bases numbered 7, after V lost 6 bases and J lost 0 bases. The CDR3 contains 15 residues.

The V call is TRBV11-3, the J call TRBJ2-2; tentatively, D is TRBD2 (7 bases). There are 14 residues in the CDR3. Trimming shortened V by 6 bases and J by 3 bases, and 11 bases separated the two germline ends. Germline V lookup: CDR1 SGHNT, CDR2 YENEEA. CDR3: CASRGGGYTGELFF. As DNA, the CDR3 is TGTGCCAGCAGAGGGGGGGGATACACCGGGGAGCTGTTTTTT.

V usage is TRBV27 and J usage is TRBJ2-1, with D perhaps matching TRBD1 (6 bases). The CDR3 loop spans 14 amino acids. The ends were cut back, 5 bases at V and 6 bases at J, with 14 bases in the middle. In germline, CDR1 is MNHEY, CDR2 SMNVEV (reference sequence). CDR3 loop: CASSLRGGPNEQFF. CDR3 in DNA: TGTGCCAGCAGTCTGAGAGGGGGTCCCAATGAGCAGTTCTTC.

This chain joins TRBV11-2 and TRBJ2-7; TRBD1 might be the D (5 bases). The ends were cut back, 2 bases at V and 6 bases at J, with 17 bases in the middle. Per the germline V gene, CDR1 is SGHAT and CDR2 is FQNNGV. The CDR3 covers 15 residues. CDR3: CASSLNPTRGLEQYF. CDR3 DNA sequence: TGTGCCAGCAGCTTAAACCCGACAAGGGGCCTCGAGCAGTACTTC. The whole variable domain, filled in from reference TRBV11-2 and TRBJ2-7, reads EAGVAQSPRYKIIEKRQSVAFWCNPISGHATLYWYQQILGQGPKLLIQFQNNGVVDDSQLPKDRFSAERLKGVDSTLKIQPAKLEDSAVYLCASSLNPTRGLEQYFGPGTRLTVT.

V usage is TRBV21-1 and J usage is TRBJ1-1. TRBV21-1 is a listed pseudogene. This CDR3 comprises 11 residues. CDR3 residues: CARRGGTEAFF. The CDR3 DNA reads TGTGCCAGGAGGGGGGGCACTGAAGCTTTCTTT.

The V gene is TRBV2, the J gene TRBJ2-2; D is perhaps TRBD2 (5 bases). The ends were cut back, 7 bases at V and 3 bases at J, with 15 bases in the middle. Germline CDR1 is SNHLY and CDR2 is FYNNEI. The CDR3 is made up of 15 amino acids. In DNA, the CDR3 is TGTGCCAGCAAAGCGGTGTCGTCTGACACCGGGGAGCTGTTTTTT. Protein sequence: CASKAVSSDTGELFF.

V and J are TRBV6-1 and TRBJ2-1; 8 positions match TRBD2. The CDR3 runs to 15 residues. CDR1 is MNHNS and CDR2 is SASEGT in the germline V gene. The J segment lost 5 bases and the V segment lost 6 bases, leaving 9 bases of the junction unmatched. The CDR3 is CASRRETSGDNEQFF. CDR3 DNA sequence: TGTGCCAGCAGGAGAGAAACTAGCGGTGACAATGAGCAGTTCTTC.

The V gene is TRBV6-1, the J gene TRBJ2-3, with D maybe TRBD2 (6 bases). CDR3 length: 16 residues. Between the trimmed V and J ends, which lost 4 bases and 2 bases, there was a span of 16 bases. Germline-derived CDR1 and CDR2 are MNHNS and SASEGT. CDR3 sequence reads: CASSVLRDWYTDTQYF. The CDR3 DNA follows: TGTGCCAGCAGTGTCCTCCGGGACTGGTACACAGATACGCAGTATTTT.

In its sample, this clone was seen once. The V and J genes are TRBV7-2 and TRBJ1-5, with TRBD1 matching 7 bases. V gave up 0 bases and J gave up 7 bases; unmatched junction bases: 3. CDR3 length equals 14 residues. CDR1 and CDR2 from the germline V gene are SGHTA and FQGNSA. The CDR3 region is CASSLAQGRQPQHF. The CDR3 region has the DNA TGTGCCAGCAGCTTAGCACAGGGGAGGCAGCCCCAGCATTTT.

This clone was seen once. The chain links TRBV2 to TRBJ1-6; 8 nucleotides match TRBD1. CDR1 and CDR2 (germline): SNHLY, FYNNEI. The junction had 14 bases not matched to a gene; V was cut back by 8 bases and J by 11 bases. The CDR3 has 15 residues. CDR3 in DNA: TGTGCCAGCGGAGCACTGGGACAGGCCTATCCACCCCTCCACTTT. Protein product: CASGALGQAYPPLHF.

This chain links TRBV4-1 with TRBJ1-3; D is unresolved. V lost 0 bases, J lost 3 bases, and 9 bases lay in between. This CDR3 comprises 15 residues. Germline V gives CDR1 MGHRA, CDR2 YSYEKL. The CDR3 DNA sequence: TGCGCCAGCAGCCAAGAAGGAGTTAATGGAAACACCATATATTTT. This translates into CASSQEGVNGNTIYF.

The rearrangement links TRBV1 to TRBJ1-5; the table's D call of TRBD1 was not tested on the DNA. TRBV1 is a known pseudogene. The CDR3 contains 18 residues. CDR3 amino acids: CTSSRENEGQYSTQPQHF. CDR3 DNA sequence: TGCACCAGCAGCCGAGAAAATGAGGGACAATATAGCACTCAGCCCCAGCATTTT.

This chain joins TRBV27 and TRBJ2-7; 9 bases match TRBD1. Germline CDR1 and CDR2: MNHEY and SMNVEV (reference sequence). The CDR3 consists of 13 residues. With 6 bases clipped from V and 7 bases from J, the junction kept 7 bases outside the gene matches. The CDR3 protein is CASSPGQGYEQYF. CDR3 in DNA: TGTGCCAGCAGCCCGGGACAGGGCTATGAGCAGTACTTC.

This sequence joins TRBV19 and TRBJ1-6; 9 nucleotides agree with TRBD1. Germline lookup yields CDR1 LNHDA and CDR2 SQIVND (reference sequence). V lost 5 bases to trimming and J lost 8 bases; unmatched junction nucleotides: 10. The CDR3 runs to 16 residues. DNA for the CDR3: TGTGCCAGTAGTTACAGGGGGCAATCATTGGATTCACCCCTCCACTTT. Translation: CASSYRGQSLDSPLHF.

V usage is TRBV4-1 and J usage is TRBJ2-1, with a weak D call TRBD2 (7 bases). The CDR3 spans 18 residues. CDR1 MGHRA and CDR2 YSYEKL come from the germline V gene. The germline V and J ends were trimmed by 2 bases and 4 bases, with 21 bases remaining between them. CDR3 nucleotide sequence: TGCGCCAGCAGCCAAAATCCGCCCGGGGGGCCAACTTACAATGAGCAGTTCTTC. This gives the protein CASSQNPPGGPTYNEQFF.

This clone was counted only a few times. This chain uses TRBV10-2 with TRBJ1-4; 11 bases match TRBD1. This CDR3 is built from 14 residues. Germline lookup yields CDR1 WSHSY and CDR2 SAAADI. Unmatched junction bases numbered 5, after V lost 6 bases and J lost 8 bases. CDR3 bases: TGCGCCAGCAGGGACAGGGGGCGCCTGGAAAAACTGTTTTTT. Protein sequence: CASRDRGRLEKLFF.

The CDR3 coding sequence is TGCGCCAGCAGCTCCCGGGACAGGGCGGCCGGGGAGCTGTTTTTT. Encoded protein: CASSSRDRAAGELFF. The chain recombines TRBV5-1 with TRBJ2-2, with TRBD1 matching 9 bases. Germline lookup yields CDR1 SGHRS and CDR2 YFSETQ. V lost 3 bases, J lost 6 bases, and 6 bases stayed unmatched. CDR3 length equals 15 residues. Supplemented by reference TRBV5-1 and TRBJ2-2, the full variable domain reads KAGVTQTPRYLIKTRGQQVTLSCSPISGHRSVSWYQQTPGQGLQFLFEYFSETQRNKGNFPGRFSGRQFSNSRSEMNVSTLELGDSALYLCASSSRDRAAGELFFGEGSRLTVL.

In its sample, this clone was seen once. V is TRBV7-9 and J is TRBJ1-2; D unclear. Germline CDR1 reads SEHNR; CDR2 reads FQNEAQ (reference sequence). V was trimmed by 5 bases and J by 0 bases, leaving 10 bases between them. The CDR3 runs 14 residues. CDR3 nucleotide sequence: TGTGCCAGCAGCCCGGGTATTGCTAACTATGGCTACACCTTC. Protein sequence: CASSPGIANYGYTF.

This clone was seen once. The chain carries TRBV18 and TRBJ2-7; D is possibly TRBD1 (5 bases). Looked up from germline, CDR1 is KGHSH and CDR2 is LQKENI. V dropped 3 bases and J dropped 5 bases, with 17 bases sitting between them. The CDR3 is 15 residues long. CDR3 DNA sequence: TGTGCCAGCTCACCCTTAACTCCTCAGGGCCACGAGCAGTACTTC. Protein product: CASSPLTPQGHEQYF.

The DNA for the CDR3 is TGTGCCAGCAGCTTGGAGGGACGCTCCTACGAGCAGTACTTC. This sequence encodes CASSLEGRSYEQYF. The chain uses TRBV7-8 and TRBJ2-7; perhaps TRBD2 as D (6 bases). Trimming removed 3 bases at V and 0 bases at J, with 9 bases between. Germline assignment: CDR1 SGHVS and CDR2 FQNEAQ. CDR3 length equals 14 residues. Looking up the rest from reference TRBV7-8 and TRBJ2-7 gives the full variable domain: GAGVSQSPRYKVAKRGQDVALRCDPISGHVSLFWYQQALGQGPEFLTYFQNEAQLDKSGLPSDRFFAERPEGSVSTLKIQRTQQEDSAVYLCASSLEGRSYEQYFGPGTRLTVT.

The CDR3 DNA follows: TGCGCCAGCAGTGACAACAGGGTAACTGAAGCTTTCTTT. This encodes CASSDNRVTEAFF. V and J are TRBV10-1 and TRBJ1-1; TRBD1 might be the D (6 bases). The CDR3 consists of 13 residues. The V gene lost 3 bases and the J gene lost 5 bases, with 10 bases spanning the gap. The germline V gene has CDR1 WNHNN and CDR2 SYGVQD (reference sequence).

The rearrangement links TRBV18 to TRBJ1-1, with D uncertain. Germline loops: CDR1 KGHSH, CDR2 LQKENI. The CDR3 extends over 13 amino acids. V was trimmed by 5 bases and J by 3 bases, leaving 10 bases between them. CDR3 nucleotides: TGTGCCAGCTCAGCAGAGGAGGACACTGAAGCTTTCTTT. This sequence encodes CASSAEEDTEAFF.

The chain is built from TRBV9 and TRBJ2-2, with a possible D match to TRBD2 (6 bases). Looked up from germline, CDR1 is SGDLS and CDR2 is YYNGEE. CDR3 length: 13 residues. Trimming removed 2 bases from V and 5 bases from J, with 7 bases in between. CDR3 protein: CASSVRGTGELFF. The CDR3 DNA follows: TGTGCCAGCAGCGTTCGGGGGACCGGGGAGCTGTTTTTT.

The chain couples TRBV15 to TRBJ2-2; D unclear. Trimming removed 5 bases at V and 7 bases at J, with 11 bases between. Germline CDR1 reads LNHNV; CDR2 reads YYDKDF (reference sequence). The length of the CDR3 is 13 residues. CDR3 in DNA: TGTGCCACCAGCTGGGCCTCGGACGGGGAGCTGTTTTTT. Encoded protein: CATSWASDGELFF.

The chain couples TRBV6-1 to TRBJ1-2; D gene uncertain. Trimming stripped 0 bases from V and 8 bases from J, with 13 bases between. Germline V gene sequence: CDR1 MNHNS, CDR2 SASEGT. The CDR3 loop spans 14 amino acids. DNA for the CDR3: TGTGCCAGCAGTGAAGCGCATCACCCGGGGGGCTACACCTTC. This codes for CASSEAHHPGGYTF.

The V call is TRBV6-1, the J call TRBJ2-5; D perhaps matches TRBD2 (5 bases). CDR3 size: 13 residues. V gave up 7 bases and J gave up 2 bases, with 11 bases separating them. Germline CDR1 reads MNHNS; CDR2 reads SASEGT. This chain's CDR3 is CASTASGQETQYF. CDR3 coding DNA: TGTGCCAGCACCGCCTCGGGACAAGAGACCCAGTACTTC.

This clone was seen a few times. V usage is TRBV6-5 and J usage is TRBJ2-1, with TRBD2 identical over 8 bases. The CDR3 totals 15 residues. V was pared by 6 bases and J by 4 bases, with 8 bases of the junction left unmatched. Germline V gives CDR1 MNHEY, CDR2 SVGAGI. For the CDR3, the DNA is TGTGCCAGCAGGGGGAGCGGGGGCGGGTACAATGAGCAGTTCTTC. This gives the protein CASRGSGGGYNEQFF.

This clone has just a few counts. The chain recombines TRBV6-1 with TRBJ2-1; 7 bases line up with TRBD1. Germline loops: CDR1 MNHNS, CDR2 SASEGT. The V segment lost 2 bases and the J segment 1 base; nucleotides outside the gene matches: 5. The CDR3 consists of 16 residues. The DNA for the CDR3 is TGTGCCAGCAGTGAAATCTGGGACAGTTCCTACAATGAGCAGTTCTTC. This translates into CASSEIWDSSYNEQFF.

V is TRBV19 and J is TRBJ2-2; 7 bases are shared with TRBD2. The V gene's germline CDR1 is LNHDA and CDR2 SQIVND (reference sequence). After removal of 8 bases from V and 2 bases from J, the junction contained 11 bases not matched to a gene. The CDR3 covers 16 residues. The CDR3 reads CASSNWGGPNTGELFF. As DNA, the CDR3 is TGTGCCAGTTCCAACTGGGGGGGACCCAACACCGGGGAGCTGTTTTTT.